The T cell receptor (beta chain) described here comes from a study of T-cell reconstitution after alpha-beta-depleted transplantation in children. Whole-study results and caveats: One year post-transplant, T-cell counts and diversity were largely derived from T cells produced anew.

This clonotype showed up many times. Its antigen is undetermined. After removal of 0 bases from V and 1 base from J, the junction contained 0 bases not matched to a gene. Germline values: CDR1 MDHEN, CDR2 SYDVKM. This CDR3 comprises 14 residues. Unique molecular identifiers featured in how the TCRbeta library was prepared. TCRdb analysed the PCR reads with MiXCR anew, one entry per CDR3 protein. This table has approximately 240,000 distinct CDR3 sequences, around 9.9% appearing once. This TCR was recovered from a child less than two years old with acute myeloid leukemia, due to receive a stem cell transplant. The sequencing used PBMCs, collected before TCRalphabeta/CD19-depleted stem cell transplant. The V and J genes are TRBV28 and TRBJ2-7, with 7 bases matching TRBD2. The CDR3 bases are TGTGCCAGCAGTTTATGGGGGGGGTCCTACGAGCAGTACTTC. It codes for CASSLWGGSYEQYF. Combining the CDR3 with reference TRBV28 and TRBJ2-7 gives the whole variable domain DVKVTQSSRYLVKRTGEKVFLECVQDMDHENMFWYRQDPGLGLRLIYFSYDVKMKEKGDIPEGYSVSREKKERFSLILESASTNQTSMYLCASSLWGGSYEQYFGPGTRLTVT.